The present T cell receptor (beta chain) was sequenced within a study of T-cell memory formation after mild COVID-19. Study overall: There were largely donor-specific TCR clusters. Study observations and caveats: Mainly in CM and EM were contracting CD4+ clones; CD8+ were in EMRA. Cross-reactive memory apparently joined, as some responding clones appeared in pre-infection memory.

TCRdb processed the 5' RACE reads anew with MiXCR; each CDR3 protein has one entry. This sample carries some 57,000 distinct CDR3 sequences, 9% to 15% of them seen once, and the ten largest clones take approximately 24%. The sample holds a few counts of this clonotype. The antigen remains unidentified. CDR3 size: 17 residues. CDR1 and CDR2 from the germline V gene are LGHNA and YNFKEQ. Trimming left V 0 bases short and J 5 bases short, with 16 bases between. This chain connects TRBV4-2 to TRBJ1-4, with a possible D match to TRBD1 (5 bases). Material: PBMCs or a T cell subset sorted from them (not recorded which). This TCR derives from a man younger than 35 who had mild COVID-19 (a few samples of this study predate the infection). Cell type and time point are not known. This CDR3 is CASSQEGVFGGNEKLFF. CDR3 sequence (DNA): TGTGCCAGCAGCCAAGAGGGCGTTTTCGGGGGGAATGAAAAACTGTTTTTT.